This is a list of T cell receptor beta chains from one sample in a study of immune evolution from preneoplasia to lung adenocarcinoma. Assay used: immunoSEQ multiplex PCR; TCRdb lists only in-frame clones, some missing. The sample comprises about 41,000 clones, around 80% of which are singletons, and less than 6% rests with the top ten. Sequencing input: FFPE invasive lung adenocarcinoma tissue. The receptors were sampled from a person in their 60s with lung adenocarcinoma. CDR3s include the opening cysteine and the closing phenylalanine or tryptophan. The D gene is left open where the match is weak. Some rows mark clone size as missing; the rest say once, few, many or name a class of expanded clone.

j_call,clone_size,d_call,v_call,cdr3_aa,cdr3_nt
TRBJ2-7,-,-,TRBV28,CASARPWTSRYEQYF,TGTGCCAGCGCCCGACCCTGGACGAGCCGCTACGAGCAGTACTTC
TRBJ1-5,few,-,TRBV21-1,CASSKGQGGDNQPQHF,TGTGCCAGCAGCAAAGGACAGGGAGGGGACAATCAGCCCCAGCATTTT
TRBJ2-2,-,-,TRBV6-4,CASSDSNGGSTGELFF,TGTGCCAGCAGTGACTCGAACGGGGGCAGCACCGGGGAGCTGTTTTTT
TRBJ2-7,-,TRBD1,TRBV7-2,CASSLGQNDEQYF,TGTGCCAGCAGCTTGGGACAGAACGACGAGCAGTACTTC
TRBJ2-3,-,TRBD1,TRBV5-1,CASSLATGGSTDTQYF,TGCGCCAGCAGCTTGGCGACAGGGGGTAGTACAGATACGCAGTATTTT
TRBJ2-4,-,TRBD1,TRBV15,CATSSLNRDRGLLAKNIQYF,TGTGCCACCAGCAGCCTTAACCGGGACAGGGGGCTTTTAGCCAAAAACATTCAGTACTTC
TRBJ2-2,-,-,TRBV6-6,CASSYQSRPNTGELFF,TGTGCCAGCAGTTACCAAAGTAGGCCGAACACCGGGGAGCTGTTTTTT
TRBJ2-1,-,-,TRBV5-6,CASSFPGNNEQFF,TGTGCCAGCAGCTTCCCCGGAAACAATGAGCAGTTCTTC
TRBJ1-5,-,-,TRBV11-2,CASSPQRGQPQHF,TGTGCCAGCAGCCCCCAGAGGGGTCAGCCCCAGCATTTT
TRBJ2-1,-,TRBD1,TRBV30,CAWNRGTYNEQFF,TGTGCCTGGAACAGGGGAACTTACAATGAGCAGTTCTTC
TRBJ1-4,-,-,TRBV28,CASSSVLFNEKLFF,TGTGCCAGCAGTTCGGTCCTTTTTAATGAAAAACTGTTTTTT
TRBJ2-5,-,TRBD2,TRBV5-1,CASSLIGGGETQYF,TGCGCCAGCAGCTTGATCGGCGGGGGTGAGACCCAGTACTTC
TRBJ2-7,-,TRBD2,TRBV7-2,CASSSGGTSGSIREQYF,TGTGCCAGCAGCTCCGGGGGGACTAGCGGGAGTATCCGCGAGCAGTACTTC
TRBJ2-1,-,TRBD2,TRBV7-2,CASTTVLAGGQFF,TGTGCCAGCACGACGGTCCTAGCGGGGGGGCAGTTCTTC
TRBJ2-1,-,-,TRBV5-1,CASSLGQGIGEQFF,TGCGCCAGCAGTCTGGGGCAGGGGATTGGTGAGCAGTTCTTC
TRBJ2-3,-,TRBD2,TRBV9,CASSVELAEDTQYF,TGTGCCAGCAGCGTAGAACTAGCGGAAGATACGCAGTATTTT
TRBJ2-7,-,TRBD2,TRBV30,CAWESPSGIYEQYF,TGTGCCTGGGAGTCCCCTAGCGGGATCTACGAGCAGTACTTC
TRBJ2-2,-,-,TRBV5-1,CASSLAGESTGELFF,TGCGCCAGCAGCCTGGCAGGGGAAAGCACCGGGGAGCTGTTTTTT
TRBJ1-2,once,-,TRBV2,CASSGVHQSIYGYTF,TGTGCCAGCAGTGGGGTCCACCAGAGTATCTATGGCTACACCTTC
TRBJ1-4,-,-,TRBV7-9,CASSLGDSEKLFF,TGTGCCAGCAGCTTAGGGGACTCAGAAAAACTGTTTTTT
TRBJ1-5,-,-,TRBV28,CASSLLFQPQHF,TGTGCCAGCAGTCTCCTCTTTCAGCCCCAGCATTTT
TRBJ2-3,-,-,TRBV7-6,CASSLVRAGTDTQYF,TGTGCCAGCAGCTTAGTCCGGGCTGGCACAGATACGCAGTATTTT
TRBJ1-1,-,TRBD1,TRBV4-2,CASSQPDRVNTEAFF,TGTGCCAGCAGCCAACCAGACAGGGTGAACACTGAAGCTTTCTTT
TRBJ2-4,-,-,TRBV2,CASSGKGPAKNIQYF,TGTGCCAGCAGTGGAAAGGGCCCGGCCAAAAACATTCAGTACTTC
TRBJ1-2,few,-,TRBV7-9,CASSLAAGAAYGYTF,TGTGCCAGCAGCTTAGCGGCAGGCGCCGCCTATGGCTACACCTTC
TRBJ2-3,-,TRBD2,TRBV6-4,CASSLTSGAPDTQYF,TGTGCCAGCAGTCTGACTAGCGGGGCCCCAGATACGCAGTATTTT
TRBJ1-3,-,-,TRBV7-9,CASPAGSGNIIYF,TGTGCCAGCCCCGCGGGCTCTGGAAACATCATATATTTT
TRBJ2-1,-,TRBD1,TRBV5-8,CASSIDRDREFF,TGTGCCAGCAGCATTGACAGGGATCGTGAGTTCTTC
TRBJ2-3,-,TRBD2,TRBV12-5,CASAWREWTDTQYF,TGTGCTAGTGCCTGGCGGGAGTGGACAGATACGCAGTATTTT
TRBJ1-2,-,-,TRBV20-1,CSVQTNYGYTF,TGCAGTGTTCAAACTAACTATGGCTACACCTTC
TRBJ2-7,-,-,TRBV4-1,CASSQQESYEQYF,TGCGCCAGCAGCCAGCAGGAATCCTACGAGCAGTACTTC
TRBJ2-2,-,-,TRBV5-1,CASSLDQPNTGELFF,TGCGCCAGCAGCTTGGACCAGCCGAACACCGGGGAGCTGTTTTTT
TRBJ2-1,-,-,TRBV10-3,CAISVDSREQFF,TGTGCCATCAGTGTAGACTCCCGCGAGCAGTTCTTC
TRBJ2-5,-,TRBD2,TRBV29-1,CSVAGTSGIQETQYF,TGCAGCGTTGCCGGGACTAGCGGGATTCAAGAGACCCAGTACTTC
TRBJ2-1,once,TRBD2,TRBV23-1,CASSPGGSSYNEQFF,TGCGCCAGCAGTCCGGGCGGGAGCTCCTACAATGAGCAGTTCTTC
TRBJ2-7,-,TRBD2,TRBV28,CASSLRVSGRRSGEQYF,TGTGCCAGCAGTTTAAGGGTTAGCGGGAGAAGGAGTGGCGAGCAGTACTTC
TRBJ2-7,-,-,TRBV11-2,CASSLGLALREEQYF,TGTGCCAGCAGCTTAGGATTAGCGCTGAGGGAGGAGCAGTACTTC
TRBJ1-1,-,-,TRBV30,CAWSVSGLAEAFF,TGTGCCTGGAGTGTATCCGGGCTGGCTGAAGCTTTCTTT
TRBJ1-2,-,-,TRBV4-1,CASSLPARKNYGYTF,TGCGCCAGCAGCCTACCAGCGAGAAAAAACTATGGCTACACCTTC
TRBJ2-7,-,-,TRBV6-1,CASSEAESSYEQYF,TGTGCCAGCAGTGAGGCAGAGAGCTCCTACGAGCAGTACTTC
TRBJ2-4,-,TRBD1,TRBV28,CASRPWGQGNIQYF,TGTGCCAGCAGACCCTGGGGACAGGGAAACATTCAGTACTTC
TRBJ2-1,-,TRBD2,TRBV7-9,CASSSFAAGGDYNEQFF,TGTGCCAGCAGCTCCTTTGCGGCGGGAGGGGACTACAATGAGCAGTTCTTC
TRBJ2-3,-,-,TRBV9,CASSRARGGVDTQYF,TGTGCCAGCAGCCGTGCTAGGGGCGGGGTAGATACGCAGTATTTT
TRBJ2-5,-,-,TRBV30,CAWSGAQGFAETQYF,TGTGCCTGGAGTGGCGCGCAGGGGTTCGCAGAGACCCAGTACTTC
TRBJ2-2,-,TRBD2,TRBV28,CASSFRRLAGDSTGELFF,TGTGCCAGCAGTTTCCGCCGACTAGCGGGAGACTCCACCGGGGAGCTGTTTTTT
TRBJ2-3,-,TRBD2,TRBV29-1,CSVAGPAGGSTDTQYF,TGCAGCGTCGCCGGGCCAGCGGGAGGGAGCACAGATACGCAGTATTTT
TRBJ1-2,-,-,TRBV21-1,CASREYGYTF,TGTGCCAGCAGGGAGTATGGCTACACCTTC
TRBJ2-7,few,-,TRBV30,CAWSGTVYEQYF,TGTGCCTGGAGTGGGACGGTCTACGAGCAGTACTTC
TRBJ2-7,-,-,TRBV19,CASDNGSYEQYF,TGTGCCAGCGACAACGGCTCCTACGAGCAGTACTTC
TRBJ2-3,-,-,TRBV15,CATSSSHTQYF,TGTGCCACCAGCAGTAGTCATACGCAGTATTTT
TRBJ2-1,-,-,TRBV6-4,CASAQGPSFSSSYNEQFF,TGTGCCAGCGCCCAAGGACCTAGTTTTAGTAGCTCCTACAATGAGCAGTTCTTC
TRBJ1-1,-,-,TRBV7-2,CASSLNRVNTEAFF,TGTGCCAGCAGCTTAAACAGGGTGAACACTGAAGCTTTCTTT
TRBJ1-4,-,-,TRBV18,CASSPPGQENEKLFF,TGTGCCAGCTCACCTCCGGGACAAGAGAATGAAAAACTGTTTTTT
TRBJ1-5,-,TRBD1,TRBV28,CASSSIDRVNQPQHF,TGTGCCAGCAGTTCTATCGACAGGGTTAATCAGCCCCAGCATTTT
TRBJ2-5,-,-,TRBV4-3,CASSHPRRVYKETQYF,TGCGCCAGCAGCCACCCTAGGAGAGTGTACAAGGAGACCCAGTACTTC
TRBJ2-7,few,-,TRBV28,CASGYMAYEQYF,TGTGCCAGCGGCTACATGGCCTACGAGCAGTACTTC
TRBJ2-1,few,TRBD2,TRBV12-5,CASGSSSGGPPNEQFF,TGTGCTAGTGGTTCCTCTAGCGGGGGTCCCCCCAATGAGCAGTTCTTC